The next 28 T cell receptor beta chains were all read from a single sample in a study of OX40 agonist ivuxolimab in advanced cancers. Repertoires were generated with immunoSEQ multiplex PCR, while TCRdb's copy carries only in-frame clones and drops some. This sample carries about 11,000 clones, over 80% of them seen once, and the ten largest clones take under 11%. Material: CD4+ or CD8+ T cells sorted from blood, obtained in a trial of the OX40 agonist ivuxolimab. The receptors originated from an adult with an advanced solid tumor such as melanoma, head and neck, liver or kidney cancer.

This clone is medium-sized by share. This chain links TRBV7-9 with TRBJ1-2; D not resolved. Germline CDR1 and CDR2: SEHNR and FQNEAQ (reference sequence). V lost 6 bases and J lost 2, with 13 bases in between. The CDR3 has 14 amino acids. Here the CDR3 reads CASSGLFTNYGYTF. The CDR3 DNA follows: TGTGCCAGCAGTGGACTCTTTACAAACTATGGCTACACCTTC.

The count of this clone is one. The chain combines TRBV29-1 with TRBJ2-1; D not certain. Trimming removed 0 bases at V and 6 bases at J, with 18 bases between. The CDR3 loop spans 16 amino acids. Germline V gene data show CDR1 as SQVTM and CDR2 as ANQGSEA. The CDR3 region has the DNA TGCAGCGTTGAAGACCTGAGAAGTAAATTACTCAATGAGCAGTTCTTC. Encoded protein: CSVEDLRSKLLNEQFF.

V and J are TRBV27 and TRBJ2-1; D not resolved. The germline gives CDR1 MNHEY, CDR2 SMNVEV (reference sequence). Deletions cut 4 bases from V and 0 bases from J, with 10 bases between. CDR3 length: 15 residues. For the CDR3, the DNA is TGTGCCAGCAGTTCGGGTCCGAGCTCCTACAATGAGCAGTTCTTC. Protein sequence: CASSSGPSSYNEQFF.

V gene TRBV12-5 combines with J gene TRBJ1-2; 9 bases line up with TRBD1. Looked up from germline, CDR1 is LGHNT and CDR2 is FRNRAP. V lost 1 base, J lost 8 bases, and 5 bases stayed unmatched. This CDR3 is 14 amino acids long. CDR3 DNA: TGTGCTAGTGGTTTGGGGACAGGGGCCTTCGGCTACACCTTC. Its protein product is CASGLGTGAFGYTF.

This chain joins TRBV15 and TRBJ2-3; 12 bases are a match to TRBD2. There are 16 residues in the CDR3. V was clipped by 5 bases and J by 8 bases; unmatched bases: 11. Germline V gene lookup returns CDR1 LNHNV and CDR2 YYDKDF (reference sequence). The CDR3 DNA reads TGTGCCACCAGCTCACTAGCGGGAGGCAGCCGTGGTACGCAGTATTTT. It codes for CATSSLAGGSRGTQYF.

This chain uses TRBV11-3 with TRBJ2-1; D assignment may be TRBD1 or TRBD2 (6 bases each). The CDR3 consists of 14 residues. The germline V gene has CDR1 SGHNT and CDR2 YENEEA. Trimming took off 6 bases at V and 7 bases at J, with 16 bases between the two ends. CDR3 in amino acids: CASSPGAWENEQFF. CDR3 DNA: TGTGCCAGCAGTCCGGGGGCATGGGAGAATGAGCAGTTCTTC.

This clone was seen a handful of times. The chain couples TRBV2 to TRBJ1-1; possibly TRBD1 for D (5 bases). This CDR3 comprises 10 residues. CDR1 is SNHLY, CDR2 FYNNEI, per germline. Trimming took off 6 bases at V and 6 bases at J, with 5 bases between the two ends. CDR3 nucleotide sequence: TGTGCCAGCAGGGGACCTGAAGCTTTCTTT. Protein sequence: CASRGPEAFF. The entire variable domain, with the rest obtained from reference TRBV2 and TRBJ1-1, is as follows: EPEVTQTPSHQVTQMGQEVILRCVPISNHLYFYWYRQILGQKVEFLVSFYNNEISEKSEIFDDQFSVERPDGSNFTLKIRSTKLEDSAMYFCASRGPEAFFGQGTRLTVV.

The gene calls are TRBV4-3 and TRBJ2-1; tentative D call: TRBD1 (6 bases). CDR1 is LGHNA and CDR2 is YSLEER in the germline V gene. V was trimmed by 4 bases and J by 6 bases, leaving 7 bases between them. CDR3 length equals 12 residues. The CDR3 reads CASSLGGNEQFF. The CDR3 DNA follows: TGCGCCAGCAGCCTAGGGGGCAATGAGCAGTTCTTC.

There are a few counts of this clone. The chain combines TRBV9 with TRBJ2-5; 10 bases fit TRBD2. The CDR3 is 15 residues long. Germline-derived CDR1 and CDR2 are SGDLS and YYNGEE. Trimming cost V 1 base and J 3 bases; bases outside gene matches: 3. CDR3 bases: TGTGCCAGCAGCGTATATCTAGCGGGAGAAGAGACCCAGTACTTC. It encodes CASSVYLAGEETQYF.

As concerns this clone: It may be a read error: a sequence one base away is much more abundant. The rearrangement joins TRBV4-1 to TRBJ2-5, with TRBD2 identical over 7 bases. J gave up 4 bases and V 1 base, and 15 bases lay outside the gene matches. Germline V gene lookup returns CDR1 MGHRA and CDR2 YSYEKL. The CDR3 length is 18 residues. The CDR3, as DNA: TGCGCCAGCAGCCAAGGGGCCCCAACGGGAGGAGGCCTAGAGACCCAGTACTTC. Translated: CASSQGAPTGGGLETQYF.

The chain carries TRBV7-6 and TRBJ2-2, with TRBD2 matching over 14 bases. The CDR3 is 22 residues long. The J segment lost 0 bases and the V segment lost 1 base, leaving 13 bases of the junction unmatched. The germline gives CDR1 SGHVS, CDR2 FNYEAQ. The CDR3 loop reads CASSLVVPGLAGDSPNTGELFF. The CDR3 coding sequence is TGTGCCAGCAGCTTAGTCGTCCCGGGACTAGCGGGAGACTCCCCGAACACCGGGGAGCTGTTTTTT.

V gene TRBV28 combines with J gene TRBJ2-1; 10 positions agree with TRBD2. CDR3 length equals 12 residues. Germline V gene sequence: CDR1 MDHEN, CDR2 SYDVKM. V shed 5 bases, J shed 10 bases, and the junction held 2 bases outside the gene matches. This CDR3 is CASSLSGREQFF. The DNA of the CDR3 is TGTGCCAGCAGTCTTAGCGGGAGGGAGCAGTTCTTC.

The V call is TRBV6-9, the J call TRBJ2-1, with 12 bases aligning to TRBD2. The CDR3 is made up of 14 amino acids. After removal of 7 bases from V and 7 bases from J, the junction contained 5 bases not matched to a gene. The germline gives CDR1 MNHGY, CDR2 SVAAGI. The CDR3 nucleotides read TGTGCCAGCACGACTAGCGGGAGTGGTAATGAGCAGTTCTTC. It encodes CASTTSGSGNEQFF.

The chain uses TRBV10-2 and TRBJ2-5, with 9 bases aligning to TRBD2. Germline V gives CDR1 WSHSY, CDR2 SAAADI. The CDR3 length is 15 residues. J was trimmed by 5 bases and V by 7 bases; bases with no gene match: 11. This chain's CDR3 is CASKDGGRAAETQYF. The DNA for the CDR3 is TGCGCCAGCAAAGATGGCGGGAGGGCCGCGGAGACCCAGTACTTC.

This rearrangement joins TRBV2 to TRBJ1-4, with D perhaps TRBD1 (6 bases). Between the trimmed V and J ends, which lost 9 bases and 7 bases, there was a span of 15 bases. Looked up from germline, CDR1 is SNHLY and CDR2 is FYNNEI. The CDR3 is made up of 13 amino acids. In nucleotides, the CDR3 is TGTGCCAGACAGGGCTATGGTCGTGAAAAACTGTTTTTT. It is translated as CARQGYGREKLFF.

The chain's CDR3 is CASSWGVNTEAFF. The CDR3 bases are TGTGCCAGCAGTTGGGGCGTGAACACTGAAGCTTTCTTT. This chain joins TRBV5-6 and TRBJ1-1, with TRBD1 as a possible D gene (5 bases). The germline V gene encodes CDR1 SGHDT and CDR2 YYEEEE. This CDR3 is built from 13 residues. With 5 bases removed from V and 0 bases from J, the gap between germline ends came to 8 bases.

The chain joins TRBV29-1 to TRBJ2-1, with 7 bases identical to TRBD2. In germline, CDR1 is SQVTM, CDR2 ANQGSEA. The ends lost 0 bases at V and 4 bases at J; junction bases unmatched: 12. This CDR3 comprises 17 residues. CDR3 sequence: CSVEDLALADDYNEQFF. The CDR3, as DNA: TGCAGCGTTGAAGATCTAGCGCTAGCGGACGATTACAATGAGCAGTTCTTC.

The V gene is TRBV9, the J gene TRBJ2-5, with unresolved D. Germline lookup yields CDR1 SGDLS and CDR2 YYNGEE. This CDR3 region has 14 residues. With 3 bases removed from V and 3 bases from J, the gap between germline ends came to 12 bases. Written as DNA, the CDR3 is TGTGCCAGCAGCGGTCAGTGGGCCGAAGAGACCCAGTACTTC. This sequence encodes CASSGQWAEETQYF.

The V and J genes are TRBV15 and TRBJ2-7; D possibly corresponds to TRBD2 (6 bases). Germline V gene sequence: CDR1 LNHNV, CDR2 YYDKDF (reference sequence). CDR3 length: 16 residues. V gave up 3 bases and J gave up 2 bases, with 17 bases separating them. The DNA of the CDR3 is TGTGCCACCAGCAGTCACGCCGGGACTTCAGCCTACGAGCAGTACTTC. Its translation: CATSSHAGTSAYEQYF.

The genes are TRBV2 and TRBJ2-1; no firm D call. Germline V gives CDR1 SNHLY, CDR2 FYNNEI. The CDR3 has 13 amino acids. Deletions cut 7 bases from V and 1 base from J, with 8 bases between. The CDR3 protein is CASMLTSYNEQFF. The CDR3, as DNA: TGTGCCAGCATGCTAACTTCCTACAATGAGCAGTTCTTC.

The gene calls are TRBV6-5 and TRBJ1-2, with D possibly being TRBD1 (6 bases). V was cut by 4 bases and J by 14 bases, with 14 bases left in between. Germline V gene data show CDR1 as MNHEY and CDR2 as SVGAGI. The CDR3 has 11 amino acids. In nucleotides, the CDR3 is TGTGCCAGCAGTTCGTCCCGGGGGCATACCTTC. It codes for CASSSSRGHTF.

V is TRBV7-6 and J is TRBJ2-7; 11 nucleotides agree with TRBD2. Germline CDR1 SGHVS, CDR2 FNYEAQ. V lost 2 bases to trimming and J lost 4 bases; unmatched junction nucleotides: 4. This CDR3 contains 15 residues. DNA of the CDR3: TGTGCCAGCAGCTTACTAGCGGGAGGTCTTTACGAGCAGTACTTC. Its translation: CASSLLAGGLYEQYF.

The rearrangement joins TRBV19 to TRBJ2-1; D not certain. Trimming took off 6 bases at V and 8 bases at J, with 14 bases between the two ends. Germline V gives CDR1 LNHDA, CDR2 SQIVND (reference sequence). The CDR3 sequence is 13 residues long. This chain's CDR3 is CASSLVAVDEQFF. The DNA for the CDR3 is TGTGCCAGTAGCCTGGTGGCGGTCGATGAGCAGTTCTTC. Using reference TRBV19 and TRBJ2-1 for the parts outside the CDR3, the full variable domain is DGGITQSPKYLFRKEGQNVTLSCEQNLNHDAMYWYRQDPGQGLRLIYYSQIVNDFQKGDIAEGYSVSREKKESFPLTVTSAQKNPTAFYLCASSLVAVDEQFFGPGTRLTVL.

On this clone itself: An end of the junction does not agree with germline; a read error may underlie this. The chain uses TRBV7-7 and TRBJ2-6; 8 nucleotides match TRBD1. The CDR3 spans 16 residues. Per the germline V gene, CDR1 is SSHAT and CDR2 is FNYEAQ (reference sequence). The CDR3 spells CASSLGTGSGANVLTF. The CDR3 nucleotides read TGTGCTAGCAGCCTCGGGACAGGCTCTGGGGCCAACGTCCTGACTTTC.

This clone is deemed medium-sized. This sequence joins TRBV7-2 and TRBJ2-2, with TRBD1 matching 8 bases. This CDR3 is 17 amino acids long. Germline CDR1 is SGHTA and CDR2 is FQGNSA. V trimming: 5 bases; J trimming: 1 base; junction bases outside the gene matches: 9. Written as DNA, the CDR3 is TGTGCCAGCAGCCCTACGATGGGGACAGGGAACACCGGGGAGCTGTTTTTT. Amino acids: CASSPTMGTGNTGELFF.

DNA for the CDR3: TGTGCCAGCTCACCTCTAGACGGTATTCTAGCCAAAAACATTCAGTACTTC. It codes for CASSPLDGILAKNIQYF. The chain carries TRBV18 and TRBJ2-4; D uncertain. CDR3 length: 17 amino acids. The germline V and J ends were trimmed by 3 bases and 0 bases, with 15 bases remaining between them. Germline-derived CDR1 and CDR2 are KGHSH and LQKENI.

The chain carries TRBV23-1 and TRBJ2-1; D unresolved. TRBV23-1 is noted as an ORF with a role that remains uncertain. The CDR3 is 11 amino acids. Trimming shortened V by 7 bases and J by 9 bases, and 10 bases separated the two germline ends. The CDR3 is CASTIPAEQFF. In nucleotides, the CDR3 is TGCGCCAGCACAATCCCGGCTGAGCAGTTCTTC.

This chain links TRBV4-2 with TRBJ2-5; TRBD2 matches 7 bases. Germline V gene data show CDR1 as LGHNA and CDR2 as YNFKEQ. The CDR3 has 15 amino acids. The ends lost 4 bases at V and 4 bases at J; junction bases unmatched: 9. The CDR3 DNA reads TGTGCCAGCAGCCGAGAGACTAGCTCCGTAGAGACCCAGTACTTC. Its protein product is CASSRETSSVETQYF.